This TCR beta chain is from a study of T cell responses to AZD1222 COVID-19 vaccine. Overall study: Combined were second doses at about 4 or about 12 weeks.

The CDR3 has 16 residues. Germline CDR1 and CDR2: SGHDN and FVKESK. V gave up 0 bases and J gave up 7 bases; unmatched junction bases: 4. This clone has only one observation. Its antigen is not known. Regarding the study as a whole: Seropositivity was recorded at baseline in only a handful of AZD1222 recipients. Repertoire sampling happened only post peak T cell response.

Repertoires were generated with immunoSEQ multiplex PCR, while TCRdb's copy carries only in-frame clones and drops some. The table includes 120,000 to 150,000 clones, roughly 91% detected once. The rearrangement uses TRBV14 and TRBJ1-6, with 9 bases identical to TRBD1. The sequence came from an adult in good health. The sample was peripheral blood, taken on day 0 of AZD1222 vaccination. The CDR3 sequence: CASSQDSGQGNSPLHF. In DNA form, the CDR3 reads TGTGCCAGCAGCCAAGACAGCGGACAGGGGAATTCACCCCTCCACTTT.